The clone carrying this T cell receptor beta chain was detected once. Method: immunoSEQ multiplex PCR; TCRdb's copy keeps in-frame clones and lacks some. The table includes over 150,000 clones, roughly 80% detected once. The data were obtained in a study of blood T cell repertoires in COVID-19. The participants were between roughly 18 and 100 years old and came from about two dozen US areas. For recovered donors of Cohort 3, there were two negative PCRs, clearance, or symptom resolution. This CDR3 contains 14 residues. The V gene lost 0 bases and the J gene lost 1 base, with 5 bases spanning the gap. Germline CDR1 is SGHRS and CDR2 is YFSETQ.

The receptor was isolated from a woman aged 30 to 39 who had recovered from COVID-19. The chain uses TRBV5-1 and TRBJ2-1, with no clear D. Sequences were obtained from PBMCs or T cells enriched from blood (not recorded which). The chain's CDR3 is CASSLDFSYNEQFF. CDR3 bases: TGCGCCAGCAGCTTGGACTTTTCCTACAATGAGCAGTTCTTC. The full variable domain, its missing parts supplied by reference TRBV5-1 and TRBJ2-1, is KAGVTQTPRYLIKTRGQQVTLSCSPISGHRSVSWYQQTPGQGLQFLFEYFSETQRNKGNFPGRFSGRQFSNSRSEMNVSTLELGDSALYLCASSLDFSYNEQFFGPGTRLTVL.